Presented here are 13 T cell receptor beta chains from one specimen sequenced in a study of cytomegalovirus exposure and HLA in healthy donors. This table comes from immunoSEQ multiplex PCR, and its TCRdb copy is limited to in-frame clones, with some not included. The data show approximately 200,000 clones, with about 81% seen just once and around 1.2% held by the top ten. The sample was PBMCs. The source of these receptors is a woman in her thirties in good health and CMV-seronegative.

A single count supports this clone. V is TRBV18 and J is TRBJ1-5, with 7 positions matching TRBD1. CDR3 length: 14 residues. CDR1 is KGHSH and CDR2 is LQKENI in the germline V gene. V was pared by 5 bases and J by 5 bases, with 6 bases of the junction left unmatched. CDR3 loop: CASSDPGTDQPQHF. The CDR3 DNA is TGTGCCAGCTCAGACCCCGGGACAGATCAGCCCCAGCATTTT.

This chain connects TRBV5-1 to TRBJ2-7, with 9 bases matching TRBD1. The CDR3 is 15 residues long. V shed 7 bases and J 4 bases; nucleotides not matched to a gene: 12. CDR1 and CDR2 (germline): SGHRS, YFSETQ. The CDR3 spells CASSSNTGGTYEQYF. For the CDR3, the DNA is TGCGCCAGCTCCTCAAACACAGGGGGCACGTACGAGCAGTACTTC.

This rearrangement joins TRBV29-1 to TRBJ2-1; TRBD2 agrees at 11 bases. The germline CDR1 and CDR2 sequences are SQVTM and ANQGSEA. The CDR3 is made up of 16 amino acids. V dropped 6 bases and J dropped 12; count of bases not matched to a gene: 19. CDR3 DNA: TGCAGCGTCGAAAAGACTAGCGGGGAGCCCACGATGGTGCAGTTCTTC. This sequence encodes CSVEKTSGEPTMVQFF.

CDR3 bases: TGTGCCTGGAGTGTCAATGAGGGCGAGCAGTACTTC. Protein: CAWSVNEGEQYF. The chain has TRBV30 and TRBJ2-7; perhaps TRBD2 as D (5 bases). CDR3 length: 12 amino acids. The V end lost 0 bases, the J end lost 6 bases, and 9 bases lay between the germline ends. Germline V gene sequence: CDR1 GTSNPN, CDR2 SVGIG (reference sequence). The complete variable domain, with remaining parts taken from reference TRBV30 and TRBJ2-7, reads SQTIHQWPATLVQPVGSPLSLECTVEGTSNPNLYWYRQAAGRGLQLLFYSVGIGQISSEVPQNLSASRPQDRQFILSSKKLLLSDSGFYLCAWSVNEGEQYFGPGTRLTVT.

This chain connects TRBV5-1 to TRBJ2-1; 9 positions agree with TRBD1. The CDR3 is made up of 14 amino acids. Germline loops: CDR1 SGHRS, CDR2 YFSETQ. Trimming took 6 bases from V and 3 from J; bases not matched to a gene: 4. CDR3 amino acids: CASTGGQGYNEQFF. The CDR3 DNA follows: TGCGCCAGCACGGGGGGACAGGGCTACAATGAGCAGTTCTTC. The full variable domain, in which reference TRBV5-1 and TRBJ2-1 provide the parts outside the CDR3, is KAGVTQTPRYLIKTRGQQVTLSCSPISGHRSVSWYQQTPGQGLQFLFEYFSETQRNKGNFPGRFSGRQFSNSRSEMNVSTLELGDSALYLCASTGGQGYNEQFFGPGTRLTVL.

This clone has only one observation. The CDR3 protein is CASSSLAGDEQFF. CDR3 coding DNA: TGCGCCAGCAGTTCTCTAGCGGGGGATGAGCAGTTCTTC. The J gene is TRBJ2-1, the V gene TRBV5-1; 10 bases match TRBD2. The CDR3 has 13 residues. V lost 5 bases, J lost 8 bases, and 4 bases stayed unmatched. Germline V gene lookup returns CDR1 SGHRS and CDR2 YFSETQ.

The gene calls are TRBV30 and TRBJ2-6; D uncertain. V gave up 0 bases and J gave up 1 base, with 7 bases separating them. CDR1 is GTSNPN and CDR2 is SVGIG in the germline V gene (reference sequence). The CDR3 totals 15 residues. The CDR3 spells CAWSVGISGANVLTF. The CDR3 bases are TGTGCCTGGAGTGTGGGCATTTCTGGGGCCAACGTCCTGACTTTC.

The rearrangement joins TRBV9 to TRBJ1-1; 9 bases line up with TRBD1. The length of the CDR3 is 15 residues. V lost 4 bases, J lost 6 bases, and 10 bases stayed unmatched. CDR1 is SGDLS, CDR2 YYNGEE, per germline. The CDR3 region has the DNA TGTGCCAGCAGCACGTTGGGGACAGGGAAGGCTGAAGCTTTCTTT. Translating it yields CASSTLGTGKAEAFF.

J is TRBJ1-2 and V is TRBV9; 7 bases match TRBD1. The length of the CDR3 is 15 residues. Germline CDR1 and CDR2: SGDLS and YYNGEE. Unmatched junction bases numbered 10, after V lost 0 bases and J lost 8 bases. CDR3 protein: CASSVEPTGVGGYTF. DNA of the CDR3: TGTGCCAGCAGCGTAGAACCAACAGGGGTCGGGGGCTACACCTTC. Looking up the rest from reference TRBV9 and TRBJ1-2 gives the full variable domain: DSGVTQTPKHLITATGQRVTLRCSPRSGDLSVYWYQQSLDQGLQFLIQYYNGEERAKGNILERFSAQQFPDLHSELNLSSLELGDSALYFCASSVEPTGVGGYTFGSGTRLTVV.

V gene TRBV7-9 combines with J gene TRBJ2-7; a possible D gene is TRBD1 (6 bases). Germline CDR1 is SEHNR and CDR2 is FQNEAQ (reference sequence). The CDR3 covers 19 residues. The ends were cut back, 6 bases at V and 0 bases at J, with 27 bases in the middle. CDR3 residues: CASSSNTGLSFSSSYEQYF. CDR3 sequence (DNA): TGTGCCAGCAGTTCGAATACAGGGCTGTCCTTCTCCAGCTCCTACGAGCAGTACTTC.

The chain links TRBV19 to TRBJ2-7; D might be TRBD1 (5 bases). The CDR3 has 15 amino acids. V was shortened by 3 bases and J by 7 bases, with 19 bases between the two germline ends. Germline CDR1 reads LNHDA; CDR2 reads SQIVND (reference sequence). The CDR3, as DNA: TGTGCCAGTAGTATTGTTGGCAGGGTAAGAGGAGAGCAGTACTTC. Encoded protein: CASSIVGRVRGEQYF.

This clone was seen ten or more times. The CDR3 DNA follows: TGTGCCAGCAGTTACGACGACAGGATTAATTCACCCCTCCACTTT. Translation gives CASSYDDRINSPLHF. The V call is TRBV6-5, the J call TRBJ1-6; tentatively, D is TRBD1 (6 bases). Germline assignment: CDR1 MNHEY and CDR2 SVGAGI. The CDR3 sequence is 15 residues long. The germline V and J ends were trimmed by 2 bases and 6 bases, with 11 bases remaining between them.

The rearrangement joins TRBV30 to TRBJ2-7; 8 nucleotides line up with TRBD1. This CDR3 has 14 residues. The germline V gene has CDR1 GTSNPN and CDR2 SVGIG (reference sequence). V dropped 2 bases and J dropped 3; count of bases not matched to a gene: 6. CDR3: CAWSLGTGFYEQYF. The CDR3 nucleotides are TGTGCCTGGAGTCTTGGGACAGGATTCTACGAGCAGTACTTC.